The rows below give T cell receptor beta chains drawn from one sample of a study of T-cell reconstitution after alpha-beta-depleted transplantation in children. TCRdb reprocessed the PCR reads via MiXCR and lists one record per CDR3 protein. The sample records around 300,000 distinct CDR3 sequences, around 9.1% being singletons. The sequencing here drew on PBMCs, taken before TCRalphabeta/CD19-depleted stem cell transplant. The receptors originated from a boy under two years old with acute myeloid leukemia, due to receive a stem cell transplant. Both conserved end residues are part of each CDR3. D genes are given only for firm matches. A row's size may be missing; if present it is once, few, many or a size class.

DNA: TGTGCCAGCAGTTTAAACCCACCGACGGTTCCTGGAAACACCATATATTTT; CDR3: CASSLNPPTVPGNTIYF; J: TRBJ1-3; size: many; D: NA; V: TRBV28
DNA: TGCACCAGCAGCCACCGATTTACTAGCGGTAAGACCTACGAGCAGTACTTC; CDR3: CTSSHRFTSGKTYEQYF; J: TRBJ2-7; size: many; D: NA; V: TRBV1
DNA: TGTGCCAGCAGCCCCGACAGGGGCGGTTCACCCCTCCACTTT; CDR3: CASSPDRGGSPLHF; J: TRBJ1-6; size: many; D: TRBD1; V: TRBV7-9
DNA: TGTGCCAGCAGCCCCCGTAACCCCTACAATGAGCAGTTCTTC; CDR3: CASSPRNPYNEQFF; J: TRBJ2-1; size: many; D: NA; V: TRBV4-2
DNA: TGCGCCAGCAGCCCCCGGACAGGGGGTAGGACTGAAGCTTTCTTT; CDR3: CASSPRTGGRTEAFF; J: TRBJ1-1; size: many; D: TRBD1; V: TRBV5-1
DNA: TGTGCCAGCAGCCTCCCAAGGGGGGTGGGCACTGAAGCTTTCTTT; CDR3: CASSLPRGVGTEAFF; J: TRBJ1-1; size: few; D: NA; V: TRBV4-2
DNA: TGTGCCAGCAGAGCCGCTGGCAGGAGATATGGCTACACCTTC; CDR3: CASRAAGRRYGYTF; J: TRBJ1-2; size: many; D: NA; V: TRBV12-3/TRBV12-4
DNA: TGCAGTGCTAGAGATATCCCGGGGGCGGCAAACGAGCAGTACTTC; CDR3: CSARDIPGAANEQYF; J: TRBJ2-7; size: NA; D: NA; V: TRBV20-1
DNA: TGTGCCAGCAGTTACGGGACAGGTCTCAATGAAAAACTGTTTTTT; CDR3: CASSYGTGLNEKLFF; J: TRBJ1-4; size: many; D: TRBD1; V: TRBV6-5
DNA: TGTGCCAGCAGTTTGAGACAGCAGGGACCCTACGAGCAGTACTTC; CDR3: CASSLRQQGPYEQYF; J: TRBJ2-7; size: few; D: NA; V: TRBV12-3/TRBV12-4
DNA: TGCAGTGCTAGAGATCCAGGGCGGTCCTACGAGCAGTACTTC; CDR3: CSARDPGRSYEQYF; J: TRBJ2-7; size: NA; D: NA; V: TRBV20-1
DNA: TGCAGCGTTCTAGCGGGAGGACCTTCCTACGAGCAGTACTTC; CDR3: CSVLAGGPSYEQYF; J: TRBJ2-7; size: NA; D: TRBD2; V: TRBV29-1
DNA: TGCAGTGCTATGGACAGTTTGCGGGCCAAAAACATTCAGTACTTC; CDR3: CSAMDSLRAKNIQYF; J: TRBJ2-4; size: NA; D: NA; V: TRBV20-1
DNA: TGTGCCAGCAGCTCCGGGGCACACTACGAGCAGTACTTC; CDR3: CASSSGAHYEQYF; J: TRBJ2-7; size: many; D: NA; V: TRBV5-5
DNA: TGTGCCAGTAGTTCAGTTCAGACAGATACGCAGTATTTT; CDR3: CASSSVQTDTQYF; J: TRBJ2-3; size: many; D: NA; V: TRBV19
DNA: TGCAGCGTTGAAAGCCCAGGGGGAACCTATGGCTACACCTTC; CDR3: CSVESPGGTYGYTF; J: TRBJ1-2; size: many; D: TRBD1; V: TRBV29-1
DNA: TGCAGTCCAAAGAGAACTGGAACCCCCTACGAGCAGTACTTC; CDR3: CSPKRTGTPYEQYF; J: TRBJ2-7; size: few; D: NA; V: TRBV20-1
DNA: TGTGCCAGCAGTGTTCCGGGAGGGGGGGCGTACAATGAGCAGTTCTTC; CDR3: CASSVPGGGAYNEQFF; J: TRBJ2-1; size: many; D: TRBD2; V: TRBV25-1
DNA: TGCAGCGTTGAATCATTAGCGGGGGGAGTCACAGATACGCAGTATTTT; CDR3: CSVESLAGGVTDTQYF; J: TRBJ2-3; size: many; D: TRBD2; V: TRBV29-1
DNA: TGTGCCAGCAGTCGGGGCAGCGGACTAGCCAAAAACATTCAGTACTTC; CDR3: CASSRGSGLAKNIQYF; J: TRBJ2-4; size: few; D: NA; V: TRBV6-1
DNA: TGTGCCAGCAGTCGAAGAAGGAGCTACGAGCAGTACTTC; CDR3: CASSRRRSYEQYF; J: TRBJ2-7; size: many; D: NA; V: TRBV12-3/TRBV12-4
DNA: TGTGCTAGCAACCTCTGGAGGCGGGGGGCCCTCAATGAGCAGTTCTTC; CDR3: CASNLWRRGALNEQFF; J: TRBJ2-1; size: NA; D: TRBD2; V: TRBV7-7
DNA: TGTGCCAGCAGTTGTACAGAGTTC; CDR3: CASSCTEF; J: TRBJ2-7; size: many; D: NA; V: TRBV28
DNA: TGTGCCAGCAGTTTCACGGGGGGCTCCTACGAGCAGTACTTC; CDR3: CASSFTGGSYEQYF; J: TRBJ2-7; size: many; D: TRBD2; V: TRBV12-3/TRBV12-4
DNA: TGTGCCAGCAGCCCCCTGCTAGCGATCCCCCAAGAGACCCAGTACTTC; CDR3: CASSPLLAIPQETQYF; J: TRBJ2-5; size: many; D: NA; V: TRBV14
DNA: TGCGCCAGCAGCCCGGTAGGAGGGACGCAGTATTTT; CDR3: CASSPVGGTQYF; J: TRBJ2-3; size: many; D: NA; V: TRBV5-1
DNA: TGTGCCAGCAGTGACAGGGACTATTCACCCCTCCACTTT; CDR3: CASSDRDYSPLHF; J: TRBJ1-6; size: many; D: NA; V: TRBV2
DNA: TGCGCCAGCAGCACTTCGAGGGCACCCGGCACAGATACGCAGTATTTT; CDR3: CASSTSRAPGTDTQYF; J: TRBJ2-3; size: NA; D: NA; V: TRBV5-1
DNA: TGTGCCAGCAGCATCGGGGGGGCAGAAAACGAGCAGTACTTC; CDR3: CASSIGGAENEQYF; J: TRBJ2-7; size: NA; D: TRBD2; V: TRBV7-2